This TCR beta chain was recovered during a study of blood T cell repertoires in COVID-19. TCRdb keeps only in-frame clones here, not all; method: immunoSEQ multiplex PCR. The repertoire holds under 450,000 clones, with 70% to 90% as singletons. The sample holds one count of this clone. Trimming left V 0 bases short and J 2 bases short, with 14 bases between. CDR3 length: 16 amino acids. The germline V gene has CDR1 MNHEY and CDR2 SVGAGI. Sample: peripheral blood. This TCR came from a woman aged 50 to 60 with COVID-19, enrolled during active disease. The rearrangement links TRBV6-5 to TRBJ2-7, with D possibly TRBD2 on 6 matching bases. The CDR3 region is CASSYSPAGNPYEQYF. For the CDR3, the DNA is TGTGCCAGCAGTTACTCGCCGGCGGGGAACCCCTACGAGCAGTACTTC.